Detailed here is one TCR beta chain. Libraries were prepared by immunoSEQ multiplex PCR; TCRdb keeps only in-frame clonotypes and omits some of them. The table shows 70,000 to 85,000 clones, with approximately 97% occurring only once. These data are taken from a study of technical replicates of blood from several donors. The CDR3 length is 13 residues. Per the germline V gene, CDR1 is LNHNV and CDR2 is YYDKDF (reference sequence). V lost 3 bases, J lost 8 bases, and 3 bases stayed unmatched. This TCR came from a human donor in good health. V and J are TRBV15 and TRBJ2-1; 8 bases fit TRBD1. The material sequenced was T cells isolated from PBMCs. CDR3 loop: CATSRGTGDEQFF. CDR3 nucleotide sequence: TGTGCCACCAGCAGGGGGACAGGCGATGAGCAGTTCTTC.